The source of this T cell receptor beta chain is a study of T-cell reconstitution after alpha-beta-depleted transplantation in children. Unique molecular identifiers were used in preparing the TCRbeta library. TCRdb analysed the PCR reads with MiXCR anew, one entry per CDR3 protein. The profile covers around 600,000 distinct CDR3 sequences, with approximately 16% appearing a single time and over 0.95% taken by the ten largest. This clonotype was recorded at least ten times. The CDR3 length is 15 residues. V dropped 5 bases and J dropped 2 bases, with 15 bases sitting between them. Germline V gene lookup returns CDR1 DFQATT and CDR2 SNEGSKA (reference sequence).

The sample in question was PBMCs from the stem cell graft donor, obtained from the stem cell graft. The rearrangement joins TRBV20-1 to TRBJ2-2, with D unresolved. This sequence originates from a human donor who donated a stem cell graft to a child with acute myeloid leukemia. The CDR3 DNA reads as TGCAGTGCTCCCCTCAGAGGCCCAAACACCGGGGAGCTGTTTTTT. It specifies CSAPLRGPNTGELFF.